This entry concerns a single T cell receptor (beta chain). Study members were between roughly 18 and 100 years old and lived in 20 to 30 US regions. Germline V CDR1 and CDR2: LNHDA, SQIVND (reference sequence). This CDR3 is built from 14 residues. V lost 1 base, J lost 4 bases, and 0 bases stayed unmatched. Measured with immunoSEQ multiplex PCR; TCRdb has only the in-frame clones, and not every one. The data hold 400,000 to 500,000 clones, with 70% to 90% observed a single time. The entry originates in a study of blood T cell repertoires in COVID-19. Study-level information: The United States, Italy and Spain provided the acute and convalescent COVID-19 samples.

V and J are TRBV19 and TRBJ2-2; 7 bases fit TRBD2. The material sequenced was PBMCs or T cells enriched from blood (not recorded which). The TCR comes from a young woman who had been exposed to COVID-19. CDR3 coding DNA: TGTGCCAGTAGTATAGCGGGGGGCACCGGGGAGCTGTTTTTT. Translating gives CASSIAGGTGELFF.